A single TCR beta chain is shown here with its context. Its target is not known. PCR primers comprised 60 Vbeta and 13 Jbeta primers. Profiled with immunoSEQ multiplex PCR; TCRdb holds only in-frame clones, not every one. The data hold about 190,000 clones, with around 87% observed a single time. The sample comes from a study of cytomegalovirus exposure and HLA in healthy donors. Study-level information: Researchers found that 81% of 398 genotyped donors fell within the Caucasian-associated ancestry cluster.

The CDR3 length is 16 residues. Trimming shortened V by 5 bases and J by 2 bases, and 22 bases separated the two germline ends. Germline values: CDR1 GTSNPN, CDR2 SVGIG (reference sequence). Study-wide findings and caveats: TCR beta chain V- and J-gene trimming was linked, in a later analysis, to a missense variant in DCLRE1C. Most TCR sequences were uncommon, yet certain public TCRs appeared in many donors. Segments of the TCR beta V type were, in most cases, productive about 90% or about 30% of the time in an earlier analysis.

The J gene is TRBJ2-7, the V gene TRBV30, with D perhaps matching TRBD1 (5 bases). Sequences were obtained from PBMCs. This TCR came from a woman in her late teens or twenties in good health and CMV-seronegative. This CDR3 reads CAWGQGEVLRTYEQYF. CDR3 in DNA: TGTGCCTGGGGTCAGGGTGAGGTCCTCCGGACCTACGAGCAGTACTTC.